These T cell receptor beta chains were read from a single sample in a study of T cell changes during pregnancy in multiple sclerosis. TCRdb's copy holds only in-frame clones and misses some; the assay was immunoSEQ multiplex PCR. Of approximately 44,000 clones listed, 85% to 95% are singletons. Specimen: CD8+ T cells from peripheral blood mononuclear cells, collected in the third trimester of pregnancy. Receptors were obtained from a female donor with multiple sclerosis, enrolled in a pregnancy study. Each CDR3 is given with its conserved first and last residue. Fields, in order: J gene, V gene, clone size, D gene, CDR3 protein, CDR3 DNA. A D gene is named only where the DNA matches it firmly. Part of the rows lack a size; the others show once, few, many or a class for expanded clones.

TRBJ2-3,TRBV7-3,NA,TRBD2,CASSFSGANTDTQYF,TGTGCCAGCAGCTTTAGCGGGGCTAACACAGATACGCAGTATTTT
TRBJ2-2,TRBV29-1,NA,NA,CSVGQPGLTGELFF,TGCAGCGTTGGACAGCCCGGTTTAACCGGGGAGCTGTTTTTT
TRBJ1-1,TRBV19,NA,NA,CASLKIYQGNTEAFF,TGTGCCAGTCTCAAGATCTACCAGGGGAACACTGAAGCTTTCTTT
TRBJ2-5,TRBV28,once,TRBD2,CASSFAGTSGEETQYF,TGTGCCAGCAGTTTCGCCGGGACTAGCGGTGAAGAGACCCAGTACTTC
TRBJ2-3,TRBV6-5,NA,TRBD2,CASSYGSGGMGDTQYF,TGTGCCAGCAGTTACGGTAGCGGGGGAATGGGAGATACGCAGTATTTT
TRBJ1-5,TRBV2,NA,NA,CASSEDGAGTVNQPQHF,TGTGCCAGCAGTGAAGATGGGGCAGGCACAGTCAATCAGCCCCAGCATTTT
TRBJ2-2,TRBV10-2,NA,TRBD2,CASSESYASGSLVTGELFF,TGCGCCAGCAGTGAGTCGTATGCTAGCGGGAGTTTGGTCACCGGGGAGCTGTTTTTT
TRBJ1-3,TRBV4-3,NA,NA,CASSQDEVAGNTIYF,TGCGCCAGCAGCCAAGACGAGGTAGCTGGAAACACCATATATTTT
TRBJ1-1,TRBV7-9,NA,NA,CASSPHLQENTEAFF,TGTGCCAGCAGCCCGCACCTCCAGGAGAACACTGAAGCTTTCTTT
TRBJ2-7,TRBV11-1,NA,TRBD1,CASSSTGTGEDHEQYF,TGTGCCAGCAGCTCAACCGGGACAGGGGAGGATCACGAGCAGTACTTC
TRBJ1-1,TRBV4-1,NA,NA,CASRYREQMNTEAFF,TGCGCCAGCAGGTACAGAGAGCAAATGAACACTGAAGCTTTCTTT
TRBJ2-7,TRBV5-4,NA,TRBD2,CASSHSRGGALEQYF,TGTGCCAGCAGCCACTCCCGCGGGGGGGCTTTAGAGCAGTACTTC
TRBJ2-1,TRBV7-3,NA,TRBD2,CASSLAGGPWDEQFF,TGTGCCAGCAGCTTAGCGGGAGGGCCTTGGGATGAGCAGTTCTTC
TRBJ1-2,TRBV7-2,NA,NA,CASSAYPGYAFGYTF,TGTGCCAGCAGCGCCTACCCGGGATACGCTTTCGGCTACACCTTC
TRBJ2-7,TRBV4-3,NA,NA,CASSQDGEHYEQYF,TGCGCCAGCAGCCAAGACGGGGAGCACTACGAGCAGTACTTC
TRBJ1-6,TRBV4-3,NA,TRBD1,CASSRGTGGNSPLHF,TGCGCCAGCAGCCGCGGGACAGGGGGTAATTCACCCCTCCACTTT
TRBJ2-5,TRBV7-6,NA,NA,CASGAREVETQYF,TGTGCCAGCGGCGCAAGGGAGGTGGAGACCCAGTACTTC
TRBJ2-7,TRBV7-6,NA,NA,CASSPQKGQAQQYF,TGTGCCAGCAGCCCCCAGAAGGGGCAGGCACAGCAGTACTTC
TRBJ1-4,TRBV15,NA,NA,CATSPATNEKLFF,TGTGCCACCAGCCCCGCAACTAATGAAAAACTGTTTTTT
TRBJ2-2,TRBV6-5,once,NA,CASSYTDAGTGELFF,TGTGCCAGCAGTTACACCGACGCCGGGACCGGGGAGCTGTTTTTT
TRBJ1-2,TRBV4-3,once,TRBD1,CASSQDHRGPWGYTF,TGCGCCAGCAGCCAAGATCACAGGGGGCCGTGGGGCTACACCTTC
TRBJ2-7,TRBV4-1,NA,NA,CASSQVAQGIYEQYF,TGCGCCAGCAGCCAAGTCGCCCAGGGGATTTACGAGCAGTACTTC
TRBJ1-1,TRBV19,NA,TRBD1,CASSSRGSWDSMNTEAFF,TGTGCCAGTAGTTCTCGAGGATCGTGGGACAGCATGAACACTGAAGCTTTCTTT
TRBJ2-3,TRBV6-4,NA,TRBD2,CASSDLAGGQDTQYF,TGTGCCAGCAGTGACTTAGCGGGGGGGCAAGATACGCAGTATTTT
TRBJ1-1,TRBV27,NA,TRBD1,CASSSSSGGTNTEAFF,TGTGCCAGCAGTTCGAGCTCAGGGGGCACGAACACTGAAGCTTTCTTT
TRBJ2-7,TRBV27,NA,TRBD2,CASSWVAGGIPYEQYF,TGTGCCAGCAGTTGGGTAGCGGGAGGGATTCCCTACGAGCAGTACTTC
TRBJ2-1,TRBV7-9,NA,TRBD2,CASSPGLAEDNEQFF,TGTGCCAGCAGCCCCGGACTAGCGGAGGACAATGAGCAGTTCTTC
TRBJ1-5,TRBV4-3,NA,NA,CASSQDRAGWDQPQHF,TGCGCCAGCAGCCAAGATCGCGCAGGGTGGGATCAGCCCCAGCATTTT
TRBJ2-1,TRBV21-1,NA,NA,CASSTPGTSGVSSEQFF,TGTGCCAGCAGCACCCCAGGGACTAGCGGGGTTAGCAGTGAGCAGTTCTTC
TRBJ1-1,TRBV7-6,NA,NA,CASSWVDAGDTEAFF,TGTGCCAGCAGCTGGGTAGACGCCGGGGACACTGAAGCTTTCTTT
TRBJ2-1,TRBV4-3,NA,TRBD2,CASSQDRPSGGLYNEQFF,TGCGCCAGCAGCCAAGATAGGCCTAGCGGGGGGTTATACAATGAGCAGTTCTTC
TRBJ2-7,TRBV9,NA,TRBD1,CASSDGQDREQYF,TGTGCCAGCAGCGATGGACAGGACCGCGAGCAGTACTTC
TRBJ2-3,TRBV6-5,NA,TRBD2,CASNRREDTQYF,TGTGCCAGCAACCGGCGGGAGGATACGCAGTATTTT
TRBJ2-3,TRBV27,NA,NA,CASSLVPGSDTQYF,TGTGCCAGCAGTTTAGTCCCGGGTTCAGATACGCAGTATTTT
TRBJ2-1,TRBV5-5,few,NA,CASSAGRSGLSYNEQFF,TGTGCCAGCAGCGCGGGGAGATCAGGACTCTCCTACAATGAGCAGTTCTTC
TRBJ1-1,TRBV4-1,NA,NA,CASSQVLLSEGTEAFF,TGCGCCAGCAGCCAAGTGTTGTTATCGGAGGGGACTGAAGCTTTCTTT
TRBJ2-7,TRBV2,NA,NA,CASSELGGPPTYEQYF,TGTGCCAGCAGTGAATTAGGAGGTCCGCCAACCTACGAGCAGTACTTC
TRBJ2-1,TRBV11-2,NA,TRBD1,CASSQWTGRYEQFF,TGTGCCAGCAGCCAATGGACAGGCAGATATGAGCAGTTCTTC
TRBJ2-5,TRBV6-6,NA,TRBD1,CASIIGTGKQETQYF,TGTGCCAGCATAATAGGGACAGGGAAGCAAGAGACCCAGTACTTC
TRBJ1-1,TRBV4-3,NA,NA,CASSQLGVSMDTEAFF,TGCGCCAGCAGCCAATTAGGGGTTAGTATGGACACTGAAGCTTTCTTT
TRBJ2-5,TRBV18,once,TRBD1,CASSPGAGGQETQYF,TGTGCCAGCTCACCTGGGGCAGGGGGCCAAGAGACCCAGTACTTC
TRBJ1-1,TRBV10-1,few,NA,CASSAGGAAQQAFF,TGCGCCAGCAGTGCGGGCGGGGCAGCACAACAAGCTTTCTTT
TRBJ2-7,TRBV15,NA,NA,CATSRLPRLKGLDEQYF,TGTGCCACCAGCAGACTACCGCGGCTCAAGGGGCTAGACGAGCAGTACTTC
TRBJ2-3,TRBV29-1,NA,NA,CSVDRDTASTDTQYF,TGCAGCGTGGACCGGGACACCGCGAGCACAGATACGCAGTATTTT
TRBJ1-2,TRBV30,once,NA,CAWSSNLGEYWGYTF,TGTGCCTGGAGCTCTAACCTGGGCGAATATTGGGGCTACACCTTC
TRBJ1-2,TRBV11-2,NA,NA,CASSLDEIGGGDYGYTF,TGTGCCAGCAGCTTAGATGAGATAGGCGGGGGCGACTATGGCTACACCTTC
TRBJ1-2,TRBV13,NA,TRBD1,CASSSSTGEYGYTF,TGTGCCAGCAGCTCTAGCACAGGGGAGTATGGCTACACCTTC
TRBJ1-6,TRBV6-5,NA,NA,CASSYSMRADNSPLHF,TGTGCCAGCAGTTACTCGATGAGGGCCGATAATTCACCCCTCCACTTT
TRBJ1-5,TRBV6-1,NA,TRBD1,CAIEDRGLNQPQHF,TGTGCCATCGAGGACAGGGGGCTGAATCAGCCCCAGCATTTT